This T cell receptor beta chain was sequenced during a study of identifying expanded T cells in peripheral blood. The study, taken as a whole, reports: Technical replicates showed approximately 1.2 changed clones; approximately 2 weeks about 16; four weeks 19. Variance in clone template counts between approximately 2-week samples significantly increased with total template count across all healthy donors.

Profiled with immunoSEQ multiplex PCR; TCRdb holds only in-frame clones, not every one. The table lists about 58,000 clones, around four fifths of them singletons. Germline CDR1 reads MNHNS; CDR2 reads SASEGT. V was pared by 2 bases and J by 6 bases, with 6 bases between. This CDR3 is built from 12 residues. Turning to this clone: Its antigen is undetermined.

Healthy donors had no documented immune events, such as infections, while sampled. The sequence was collected from a person aged 18 to 75 in good health. The chain joins TRBV6-1 to TRBJ2-3; D gene uncertain. Source material: blood. The CDR3, as DNA: TGTGCCAGCAGTGAAAATAAGGATACGCAGTATTTT. Its protein is CASSENKDTQYF.